Only a few counts were recorded for the clone carrying this T cell receptor (beta chain). Its target is not known. TCRdb used MiXCR to reprocess the reads, holding one entry per CDR3 protein. In the table there are about 770,000 distinct CDR3 sequences, around 29% of which are singletons. Germline V gives CDR1 MNHNY, CDR2 SVGAGI (reference sequence). V was cut by 1 base and J by 6 bases, with 13 bases left in between. The CDR3 sequence is 15 residues long. The source of the sample is a study of T cell repertoires in cytomegalovirus infection. The overall study: HLA-B-restricted CMV epitopes that are well studied, plus recently identified HLA-C-restricted ones, were used by the study. Indications of both CMV infection and matching HLA type were provided by public TCR beta signatures.

Findings and caveats of the study: HLA-C-restricted CMV clonotypes gave the most frequent clonotype in two of eight donors. Frequencies of public TCR beta families were cumulated, and this identified carriers of CMV plus the relevant HLA.

This chain joins TRBV6-6 and TRBJ2-1; tentatively, D is TRBD2 (7 bases). The origin of this receptor is a human donor in good health (CMV status not recorded). Some clones in this sample may be carry-over from other donors' samples. Material: cultured CD8+ T cells from PBMCs, obtained from culture after CMV antigen stimulation. CDR3 DNA: TGTGCCAGCAGTTACTGGGGGGGCACAACCAATGAGCAGTTCTTC. It codes for CASSYWGGTTNEQFF.